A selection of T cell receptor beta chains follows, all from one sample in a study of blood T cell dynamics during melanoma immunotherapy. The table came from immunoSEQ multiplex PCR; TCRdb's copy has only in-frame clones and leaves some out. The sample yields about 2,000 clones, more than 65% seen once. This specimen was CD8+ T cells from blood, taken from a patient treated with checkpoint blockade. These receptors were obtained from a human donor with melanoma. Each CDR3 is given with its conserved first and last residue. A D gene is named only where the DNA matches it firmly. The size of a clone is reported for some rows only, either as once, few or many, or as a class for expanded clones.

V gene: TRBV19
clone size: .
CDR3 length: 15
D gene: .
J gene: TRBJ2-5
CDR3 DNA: TGTGCCAGTAGTACCTTGGACAGTATCAAAGAGACCCAGTACTTC
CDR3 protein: CASSTLDSIKETQYF

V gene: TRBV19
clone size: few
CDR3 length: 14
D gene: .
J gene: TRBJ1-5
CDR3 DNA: TGTGCCAGTAGTATCGCCGGGTTCGGTCAGCCCCAGCATTTT
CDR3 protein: CASSIAGFGQPQHF

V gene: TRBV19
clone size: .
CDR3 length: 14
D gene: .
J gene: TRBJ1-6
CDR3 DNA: TGTGCCAGTAGTACCTCCGGGCTTAATTCACCCCTCCACTTT
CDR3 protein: CASSTSGLNSPLHF

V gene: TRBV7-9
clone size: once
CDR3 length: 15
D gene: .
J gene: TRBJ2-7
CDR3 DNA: TGTGCCAGCAGCTCACAGGGAAAATCACGCGCCGAGCAGTACTTC
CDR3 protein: CASSSQGKSRAEQYF

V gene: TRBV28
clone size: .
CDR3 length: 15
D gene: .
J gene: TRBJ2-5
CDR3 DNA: TGTGCCAGCAGTCATCGGGCGGCGGGTTTGAGGGAGCAGTACTTC
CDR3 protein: CASSHRAAGLREQYF

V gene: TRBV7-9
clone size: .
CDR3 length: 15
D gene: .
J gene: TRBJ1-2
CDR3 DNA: TGTGCCAGCAGCTTTGCTGGACAGTCTAACTATGGCTACACCTTC
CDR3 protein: CASSFAGQSNYGYTF

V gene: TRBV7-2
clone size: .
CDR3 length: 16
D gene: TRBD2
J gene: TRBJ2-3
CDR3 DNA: TGTGCCAGCAGCTTAGGAGCGGGAGTAGGCACAGATACGCAGTATTTT
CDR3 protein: CASSLGAGVGTDTQYF

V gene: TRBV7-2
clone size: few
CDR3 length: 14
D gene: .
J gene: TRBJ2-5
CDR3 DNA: TGTGCCAGCAGCTTCCTAGCGACCCAAGAGACCCAGTACTTC
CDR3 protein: CASSFLATQETQYF

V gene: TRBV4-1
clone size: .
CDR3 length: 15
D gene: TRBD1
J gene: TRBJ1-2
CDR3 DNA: TGCGCCAGCAGCCAAATCGAAGGGGGCGCCGATGGCTACACCTTC
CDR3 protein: CASSQIEGGADGYTF

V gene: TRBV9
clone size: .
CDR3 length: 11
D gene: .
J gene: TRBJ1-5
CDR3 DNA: TGTGCCAGCAGCCCCCTAGAGCCCCAGCATTTT
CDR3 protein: CASSPLEPQHF

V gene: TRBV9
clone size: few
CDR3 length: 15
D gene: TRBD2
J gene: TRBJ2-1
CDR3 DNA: TGTGCCAGCAGCGTAGAGGCGGGAGTAAGTAATGAGCAGTTCTTC
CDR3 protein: CASSVEAGVSNEQFF

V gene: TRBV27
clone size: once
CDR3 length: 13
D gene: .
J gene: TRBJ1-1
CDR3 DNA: TGTGCCAGCAGTTTCGGCGAGAACACTGAAGCTTTCTTT
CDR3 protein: CASSFGENTEAFF

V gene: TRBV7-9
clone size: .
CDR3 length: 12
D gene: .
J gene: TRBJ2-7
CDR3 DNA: TGTGCCAGCAGCTCCCAGGGGTACGAGCAGTACTTC
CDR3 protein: CASSSQGYEQYF

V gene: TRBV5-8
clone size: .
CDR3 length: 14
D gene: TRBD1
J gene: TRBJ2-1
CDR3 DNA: TGTGCCAGCAGCTTCACCGGGACAGGGGATGAGCAGTTCTTC
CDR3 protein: CASSFTGTGDEQFF

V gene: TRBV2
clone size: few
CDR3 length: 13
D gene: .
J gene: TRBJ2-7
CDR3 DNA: TGTGCCAGCAGGAACAGGGCATACTACGAGCAGTACTTC
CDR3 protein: CASRNRAYYEQYF

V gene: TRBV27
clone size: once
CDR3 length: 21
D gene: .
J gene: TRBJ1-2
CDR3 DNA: TGTGCCAGCAGTGGGGGTGCGTTAGAAACCGGACGGAGACCTACGGGCTATGGCTACACCTTC
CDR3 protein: CASSGGALETGRRPTGYGYTF

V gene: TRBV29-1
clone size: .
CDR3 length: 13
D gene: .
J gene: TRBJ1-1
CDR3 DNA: TGCAGCGTTGAAAGTCGTGGACAGATAGAAGCTTTCTTT
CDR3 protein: CSVESRGQIEAFF

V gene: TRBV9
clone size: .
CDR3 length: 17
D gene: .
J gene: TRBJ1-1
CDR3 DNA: TGTGCCAGCAGCTTAGTGACTACAGGGATGAGGAACACTGAAGCTTTCTTT
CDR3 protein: CASSLVTTGMRNTEAFF

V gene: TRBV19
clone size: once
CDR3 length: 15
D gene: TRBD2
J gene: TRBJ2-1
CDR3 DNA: TGTGCCAGTAGCATTATGGGACTAGCGAACAATGAGCAGTTCTTC
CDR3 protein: CASSIMGLANNEQFF

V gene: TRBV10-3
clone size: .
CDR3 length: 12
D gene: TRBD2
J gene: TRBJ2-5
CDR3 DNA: TGTGCCACCCGGGGGGAACAAGAGACCCAGTACTTC
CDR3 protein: CATRGEQETQYF

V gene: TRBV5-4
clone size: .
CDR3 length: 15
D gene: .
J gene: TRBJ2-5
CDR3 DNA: TGTGCCAGCAGCTCAAAGACGGGGGGCATGGAGACCCAGTACTTC
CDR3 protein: CASSSKTGGMETQYF

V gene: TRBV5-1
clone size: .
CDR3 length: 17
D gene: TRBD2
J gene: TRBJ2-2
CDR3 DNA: TGCGCCAGCAGCTTTCCTAGCGGGAGGCAGAACACCGGGGAGCTGTTTTTT
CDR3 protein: CASSFPSGRQNTGELFF

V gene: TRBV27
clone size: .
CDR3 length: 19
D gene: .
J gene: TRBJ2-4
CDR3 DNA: TGTGCCAGCAGTTTAAGCAGGGGGGGCGATGGGGTAGCCAAAAACATTCAGTACTTC
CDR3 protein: CASSLSRGGDGVAKNIQYF

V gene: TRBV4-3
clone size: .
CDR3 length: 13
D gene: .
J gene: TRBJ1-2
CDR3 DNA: TGCGCCAGCAGCGCTTCGGAGGGCTATGGCTACACCTTC
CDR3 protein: CASSASEGYGYTF

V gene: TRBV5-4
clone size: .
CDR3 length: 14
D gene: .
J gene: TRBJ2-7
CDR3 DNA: TGTGCCAGCAGCTTAGAAGGCGGGACGAACGAGCAGTACTTT
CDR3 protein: CASSLEGGTNEQYF

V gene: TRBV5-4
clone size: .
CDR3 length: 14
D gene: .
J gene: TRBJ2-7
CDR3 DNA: TGTGCCAGCAGCTTGGCAGGGGCCGGTAACGAGCAGTACTTC
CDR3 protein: CASSLAGAGNEQYF

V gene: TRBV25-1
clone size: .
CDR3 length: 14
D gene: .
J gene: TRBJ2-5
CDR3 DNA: TGTGCCAGCAGTGCCTCAGGGGCCCAAGAGACCCAGTACTTC
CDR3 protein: CASSASGAQETQYF

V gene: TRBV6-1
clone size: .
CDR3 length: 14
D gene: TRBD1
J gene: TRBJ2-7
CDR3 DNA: TGTGCCAGCAGAGCCGGGACAGGAGGATACGAGCAGTACTTC
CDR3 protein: CASRAGTGGYEQYF

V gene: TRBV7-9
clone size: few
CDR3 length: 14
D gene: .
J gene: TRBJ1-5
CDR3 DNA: TGTGCCAGCAGCCGACCTGAGGGCAATCAGCCCCAGCATTTT
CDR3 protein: CASSRPEGNQPQHF

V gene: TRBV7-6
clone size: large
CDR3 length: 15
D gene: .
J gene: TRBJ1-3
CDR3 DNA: TGTGCCAGCAGCCTAACCCAAACCTCTGGAAACACCATATATTTT
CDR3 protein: CASSLTQTSGNTIYF

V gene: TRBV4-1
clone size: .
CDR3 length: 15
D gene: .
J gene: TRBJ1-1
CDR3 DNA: TGCGCCAGCAGCCAAGATCCGACGGTGAACACTGAAGCTTTCTTT
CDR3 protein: CASSQDPTVNTEAFF

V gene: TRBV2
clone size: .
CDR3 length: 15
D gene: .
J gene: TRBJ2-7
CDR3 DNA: TGTGCCAGCCAGCAAGCCTCTGGACAGATCTACGAGCAGTACTTC
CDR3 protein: CASQQASGQIYEQYF

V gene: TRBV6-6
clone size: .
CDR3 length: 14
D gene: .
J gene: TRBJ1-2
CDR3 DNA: TGTGCCAGCAGTTTTCGGGTAGAAAGCTATGGCTACACCTTC
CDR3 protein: CASSFRVESYGYTF

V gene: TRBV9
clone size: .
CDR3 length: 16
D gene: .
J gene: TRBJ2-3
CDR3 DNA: TGTGCCAGCAGCGTAGAATCCAGGACTATCACAGATACGCAGTATTTT
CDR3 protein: CASSVESRTITDTQYF

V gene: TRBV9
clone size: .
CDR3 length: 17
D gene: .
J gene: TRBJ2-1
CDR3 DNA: TGTGCCAGCAGCGTAGGAGGTTGGGCAAGCTCCTACAATGAGCAGTTCTTC
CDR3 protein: CASSVGGWASSYNEQFF

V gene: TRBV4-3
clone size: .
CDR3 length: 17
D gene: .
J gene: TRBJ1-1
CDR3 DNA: TGCGCCAGCAGCCAAGGATGGACTCTTTCTGTGAACACTGAAGCTTTCTTT
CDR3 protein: CASSQGWTLSVNTEAFF

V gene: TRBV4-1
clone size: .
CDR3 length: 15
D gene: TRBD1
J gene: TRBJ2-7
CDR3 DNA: TGCGCCAGCAGCCAAGTCCCAGGGGGCCAATACGAGCAGTACTTC
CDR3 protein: CASSQVPGGQYEQYF

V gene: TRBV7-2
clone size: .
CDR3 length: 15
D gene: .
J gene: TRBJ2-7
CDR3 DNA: TGTGCCAGCAGCCTATACGACAGGTACCTAAACGAGCAGTACTTC
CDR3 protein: CASSLYDRYLNEQYF

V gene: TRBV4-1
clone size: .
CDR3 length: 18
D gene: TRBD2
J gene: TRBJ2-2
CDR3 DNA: TGCGCCAGCAGCCAAGAAAGTGCGGGCGGGAGGGCCGTCGGGGAGCTGTTTTTT
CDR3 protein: CASSQESAGGRAVGELFF

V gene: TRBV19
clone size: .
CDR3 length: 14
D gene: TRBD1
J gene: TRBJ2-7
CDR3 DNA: TGTGCCAGTAGTTTGGGACAGAGAGGTTACGAGCAGTACTTC
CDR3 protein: CASSLGQRGYEQYF

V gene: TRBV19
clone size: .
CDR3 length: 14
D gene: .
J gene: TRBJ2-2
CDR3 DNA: TGTGCCAGTCGCCCACGGGGACACACCGGGGAGCTGTTTTTT
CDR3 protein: CASRPRGHTGELFF

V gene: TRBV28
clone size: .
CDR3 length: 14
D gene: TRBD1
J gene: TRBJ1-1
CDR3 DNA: TGTGCCAGCAGTAGACAGGGGCTCGGCACTGAAGCTTTCTTT
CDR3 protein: CASSRQGLGTEAFF

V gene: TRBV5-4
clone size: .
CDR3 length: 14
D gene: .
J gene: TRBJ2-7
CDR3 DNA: TGTGCCAGCACCGCCATGGGGGTTTTCGGCGAGCAGTACTTC
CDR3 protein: CASTAMGVFGEQYF

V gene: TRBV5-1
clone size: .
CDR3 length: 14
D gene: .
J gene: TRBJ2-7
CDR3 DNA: TGCGCCAGCAGCTTGAGAACAGGGACCAACGAGCAGTACTTC
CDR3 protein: CASSLRTGTNEQYF

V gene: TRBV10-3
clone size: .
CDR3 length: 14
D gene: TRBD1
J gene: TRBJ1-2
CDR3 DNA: TGTGCCACGGAATGGGGACAGGGGGTCTATGGCTACACCTTC
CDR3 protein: CATEWGQGVYGYTF

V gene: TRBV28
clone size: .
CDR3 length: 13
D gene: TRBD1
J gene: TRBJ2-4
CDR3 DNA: TGTGCCAGCAGTTTACAGGGGGAAAACATTCAGTACTTC
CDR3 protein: CASSLQGENIQYF

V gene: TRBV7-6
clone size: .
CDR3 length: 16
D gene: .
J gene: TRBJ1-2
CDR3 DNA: TGTGCCAGCAGCTTAGGAGCAGGGAGGGGCAACTATGGCTACACCTTC
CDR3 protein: CASSLGAGRGNYGYTF

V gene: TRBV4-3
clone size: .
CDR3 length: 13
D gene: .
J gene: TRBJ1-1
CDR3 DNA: TGCGCCAGCAGCCCCCTGCGGAACACTGAAGCTTTCTTT
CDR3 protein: CASSPLRNTEAFF

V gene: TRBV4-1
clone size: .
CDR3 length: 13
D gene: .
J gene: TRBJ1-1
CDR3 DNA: TGCGCCAGCAGCCAAGTCATCGCAGGGGAAGCTTTCTTT
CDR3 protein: CASSQVIAGEAFF

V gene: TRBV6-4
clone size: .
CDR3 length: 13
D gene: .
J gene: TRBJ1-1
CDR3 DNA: TGTGCCAGCAGTGTCTCTGGGGACACTGAAGCTTTCTTT
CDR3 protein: CASSVSGDTEAFF

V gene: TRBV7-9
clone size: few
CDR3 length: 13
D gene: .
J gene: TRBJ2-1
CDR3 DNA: TGTGCCAGCAGCGCGGACGGGTACAATGAGCAGTTCTTC
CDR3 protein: CASSADGYNEQFF

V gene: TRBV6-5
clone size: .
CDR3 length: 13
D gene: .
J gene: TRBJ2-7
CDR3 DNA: TGTGCCAGCAGTGAGACGAGCTCCTACGAGCAGTACTTC
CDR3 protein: CASSETSSYEQYF

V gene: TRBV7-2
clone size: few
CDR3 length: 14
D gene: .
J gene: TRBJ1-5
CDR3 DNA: TGTGCCAGCAGCTTGAGGCTGAGTAATCAGCCCCAGCATTTT
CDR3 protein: CASSLRLSNQPQHF

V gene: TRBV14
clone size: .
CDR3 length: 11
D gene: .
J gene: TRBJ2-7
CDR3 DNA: TGTGCCAGCAGCCAAGGGTCCGAGCAGTACTTC
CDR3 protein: CASSQGSEQYF

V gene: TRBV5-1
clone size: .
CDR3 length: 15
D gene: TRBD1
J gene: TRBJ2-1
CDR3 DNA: TGCGCCAGCAGCCAGGGGGCGCGGGTAAACAATGAGCAGTTCTTC
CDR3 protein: CASSQGARVNNEQFF

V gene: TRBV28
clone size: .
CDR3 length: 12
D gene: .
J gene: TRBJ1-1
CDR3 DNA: TGTGCCAGCAGTTCATACCAAGGTGAAGCTTTCTTT
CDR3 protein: CASSSYQGEAFF

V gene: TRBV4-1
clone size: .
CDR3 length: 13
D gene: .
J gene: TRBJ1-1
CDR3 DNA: TGCGCCAGCAGCCGCGGACAGCACACTGAAGCTTTCTTT
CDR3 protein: CASSRGQHTEAFF

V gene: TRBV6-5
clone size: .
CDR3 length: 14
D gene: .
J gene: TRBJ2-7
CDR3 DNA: TGTGCCAGCAGTTACTCCCAACTCACTGACGAGCAGTACTTC
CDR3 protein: CASSYSQLTDEQYF

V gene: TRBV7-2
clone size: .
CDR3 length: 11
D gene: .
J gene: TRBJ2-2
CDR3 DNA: TGTGCCAGCAGCTTACCATCGGCGGCTGTTTTT
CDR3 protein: CASSLPSAAVF

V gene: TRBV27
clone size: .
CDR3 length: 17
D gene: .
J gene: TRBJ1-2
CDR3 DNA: TGTGCCAGCAGTCCACCCACTACAACTATGGAATTTAGGGGCTACACCTTC
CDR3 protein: CASSPPTTTMEFRGYTF